These T cell receptor beta chains were read from a single sample in a study of T cell changes during pregnancy in multiple sclerosis. Clones were read by immunoSEQ multiplex PCR, and TCRdb kept only the in-frame ones, dropping some. The table shows tens of thousands of clones, with roughly 92% occurring only once. The sample was peripheral blood, taken in the third trimester of pregnancy. The receptors here all came from a female donor in good health, enrolled as a control in a pregnancy study. Both conserved end residues are part of each CDR3. Each record gives: J gene, clone size, D gene, V gene, CDR3 protein, CDR3 DNA. A D gene is named only where the DNA matches it firmly. Part of the rows lack a size; the others show once, few, many or a class for expanded clones.

TRBJ2-1,once,-,TRBV6-1,CASMLSNIKNEQFF,TGTGCCAGCATGCTATCCAATATTAAGAATGAGCAGTTCTTC
TRBJ1-2,-,TRBD1,TRBV30,CAWRGTDYGYTF,TGTGCCTGGAGGGGGACAGACTATGGCTACACCTTC
TRBJ2-1,-,TRBD2,TRBV29-1,CSLRTSGRGYNEQFF,TGCAGCCTCCGGACTAGCGGGAGGGGGTACAATGAGCAGTTCTTC
TRBJ2-1,-,TRBD1,TRBV7-2,CASSAGWGTVGNEQFF,TGTGCCAGCAGCGCCGGCTGGGGGACAGTGGGCAATGAGCAGTTCTTC
TRBJ1-6,few,-,TRBV6-1,CAIGRSSYNSPLHF,TGTGCCATTGGTAGGAGTTCCTATAATTCACCCCTCCACTTT
TRBJ2-7,-,TRBD2,TRBV4-3,CASSQDSGARSYEQYF,TGCGCCAGCAGCCAAGACAGCGGGGCTCGGTCCTACGAGCAGTACTTC
TRBJ1-5,-,-,TRBV4-2,CASSQGGEGQPQHF,TGTGCCAGCAGCCAAGGTGGGGAGGGACAGCCCCAGCATTTT
TRBJ2-5,-,-,TRBV6-5,CASSRTIQETQYF,TGTGCCAGCAGTCGGACTATACAAGAGACCCAGTACTTC
TRBJ2-1,-,-,TRBV7-9,CASSLMARGEQFF,TGTGCCAGCAGCTTAATGGCCCGGGGTGAGCAGTTCTTC
TRBJ2-5,few,TRBD2,TRBV11-1,CASSLEASGKETQYF,TGTGCCAGCAGCTTAGAGGCTAGCGGAAAAGAGACCCAGTACTTC
TRBJ2-7,-,TRBD1,TRBV29-1,CSTSGGTVSYEQYF,TGCAGTACAAGCGGTGGGACAGTCTCCTACGAGCAGTACTTC
TRBJ1-2,few,-,TRBV2,CASSVSGASYGYTF,TGTGCCAGCAGTGTATCAGGGGCCTCCTATGGCTACACCTTC
TRBJ2-5,-,TRBD1,TRBV18,CASSRTGTETQYF,TGTGCCAGCTCCCGGACAGGGACAGAGACCCAGTACTTC
TRBJ2-5,few,-,TRBV29-1,CSAPTVGGQETQYF,TGCAGCGCCCCGACTGTGGGGGGACAAGAGACCCAGTACTTC
TRBJ2-2,-,-,TRBV10-3,CATSDQGRVAGELFF,TGTGCCACCAGTGATCAGGGGCGGGTAGCCGGGGAGCTGTTTTTT
TRBJ2-3,few,TRBD2,TRBV6-4,CASSPTSGSTDTQYF,TGTGCCAGCAGTCCGACTAGCGGGAGCACAGATACGCAGTATTTT
TRBJ2-1,-,TRBD1,TRBV5-1,CASSLGHTGTGHNEQFF,TGCGCCAGCAGCTTGGGGCACACCGGGACAGGGCACAATGAGCAGTTCTTC
TRBJ1-1,-,-,TRBV9,CASSAHTGSGTEAFF,TGTGCCAGCAGCGCCCACACAGGGAGTGGCACTGAAGCTTTCTTT
TRBJ1-2,-,-,TRBV30,CASSGAREGYTF,TGTGCCTCCTCAGGGGCCCGAGAAGGCTACACCTTC
TRBJ2-2,few,-,TRBV2,CASTPDTGELFF,TGTGCCAGCACCCCGGACACCGGGGAGCTGTTTTTT
TRBJ2-5,-,TRBD1,TRBV27,CASSLYPGQEETQYF,TGTGCCAGCAGTTTATACCCGGGACAGGAAGAGACCCAGTACTTC
TRBJ2-1,-,-,TRBV30,CAWSVENEQFF,TGTGCCTGGAGTGTAGAGAATGAGCAGTTCTTC
TRBJ1-2,many,TRBD1,TRBV9,CASSVDRDNYGYTF,TGTGCCAGCAGCGTCGACAGGGATAACTATGGCTACACCTTC
TRBJ2-3,-,TRBD2,TRBV10-3,CAISELAGGETSTDTQYF,TGTGCCATCAGTGAGTTAGCGGGGGGAGAAACTAGCACAGATACGCAGTATTTT
TRBJ2-3,-,-,TRBV11-2,CASRVSATDTQYF,TGTGCCAGCAGAGTGAGTGCGACAGATACGCAGTATTTT
TRBJ1-5,-,-,TRBV5-6,CASSLAGGYSNQPQHF,TGTGCCAGCAGCTTGGCGGGAGGGTATAGCAATCAGCCCCAGCATTTT
TRBJ2-7,-,TRBD2,TRBV4-2,CASSHLAGGSSYEQYF,TGTGCCAGCAGCCATTTAGCGGGGGGGTCCTCCTACGAGCAGTACTTC
TRBJ2-1,-,TRBD1,TRBV28,CASRDRVRNEQFF,TGTGCCAGCCGGGACAGGGTCAGAAATGAGCAGTTCTTC
TRBJ2-1,-,TRBD1,TRBV6-6,CASSYSGQGSSEQFF,TGTGCCAGCAGTTACTCGGGACAGGGATCCAGTGAGCAGTTCTTC
TRBJ2-7,-,-,TRBV5-5,CASSLGQTAYEQYF,TGTGCCAGCAGCTTGGGACAGACGGCCTACGAGCAGTACTTC
TRBJ1-5,-,-,TRBV29-1,CSLLVPGGNQPQHF,TGCAGTCTTCTGGTTCCCGGGGGCAATCAGCCCCAGCATTTT
TRBJ1-2,-,-,TRBV4-1,CASSPAGGAMVGGYTF,TGCGCCAGCAGCCCAGCCGGGGGGGCCATGGTCGGTGGCTACACCTTC
TRBJ2-1,-,TRBD2,TRBV15,CATSRDLAGAKYNEQFF,TGTGCCACCAGCAGAGATCTGGCGGGAGCAAAATACAATGAGCAGTTCTTC
TRBJ1-4,-,TRBD1,TRBV5-4,CASSLDPGQGGEKLFF,TGTGCCAGCAGCCTAGACCCGGGACAGGGGGGTGAAAAACTGTTTTTT
TRBJ2-1,-,-,TRBV4-3,CASSQPRGNEQFF,TGCGCCAGCAGCCAGCCGCGGGGCAATGAGCAGTTCTTC
TRBJ2-6,-,-,TRBV6-5,CASSYSGSGGANVLTF,TGTGCCAGCAGTTACTCAGGGAGCGGAGGGGCCAACGTCCTGACTTTC
TRBJ2-3,-,TRBD2,TRBV6-1,CASTKLAGGTDTQYF,TGTGCCAGCACCAAACTCGCGGGGGGGACAGATACGCAGTATTTT
TRBJ2-3,once,-,TRBV6-4,CASSEGGDDSTDTQYF,TGTGCCAGCAGTGAAGGCGGGGATGATAGCACAGATACGCAGTATTTT
TRBJ1-1,few,TRBD1,TRBV30,CAWSETQRDREAFF,TGTGCCTGGAGTGAGACACAGAGGGACAGGGAAGCTTTCTTT
TRBJ1-6,-,TRBD1,TRBV7-8,CASSGRTGSISPLHF,TGTGCCAGCAGCGGCCGGACAGGGTCGATTTCACCCCTCCACTTT